These 32 T cell receptor beta chains were sequenced from one sample in a study of human CD8 memory T cell subsets (dated by TCRdb to the early 2020s). The sequencer was a NextSeq 550. A Human TCR Profiling Kit was used to prepare UMI-labeled 5' RACE TCRbeta libraries. TCRdb reprocessed the reads and assigns one entry to each CDR3 protein sequence, leaving out DNA. The sample's table lists a count of approximately 9,300 distinct CDR3 sequences. Of the sample, less than 9.5% falls within the top ten clones. Material: CD8+ stem-like memory T cells (TSCM and TCM) sorted from PBMCs. In the paper's terms, the cell subset or site label means: stem-like memory CD8 T cells (TSTEM), CCR7+ PD-1- TIGIT-. Receptors were obtained from a human donor in good health.

The genes are TRBV6-6 and TRBJ2-7; TCRdb lists TRBD1, though no DNA is available to test this call. The germline gives CDR1 MNHNY, CDR2 SVGAGI (reference sequence). This CDR3 spans 15 amino acids. Here the CDR3 reads CASSADRGGTYEQYF.

The chain links TRBV27 to TRBJ2-1; TCRdb indicates TRBD2, and absent DNA this call remains unverified. The CDR3 length is 18 residues. In germline, CDR1 is MNHEY, CDR2 SMNVEV (reference sequence). The CDR3 is CASSLLLEAGTSVNEQFF.

This chain's CDR3 is CASSPGGESSYNEQFF. The chain employs TRBV7-6 and TRBJ2-1; the D gene TCRdb calls, TRBD1, cannot be checked with no DNA. The CDR3 contains 16 residues. Germline CDR1 and CDR2: SGHVS and FNYEAQ.

This clonotype is called medium-sized based on its frequency. The chain joins TRBV7-8 to TRBJ2-1. The CDR3 totals 12 residues. The V gene's germline CDR1 is SGHVS and CDR2 FQNEAQ. CDR3: CASSLGIDEQFF.

This clonotype is identified as medium-sized from frequency. This chain connects TRBV10-3 to TRBJ2-1. CDR3 length: 16 residues. The germline V gene has CDR1 ENHRY and CDR2 SYGVKD. The CDR3 sequence: CAISVQRGSSYNEQFF.

This clonotype registers medium-sized by frequency. CDR3 in amino acids: CASSQGWEGVTGELFF. The V gene is TRBV3-1, the J gene TRBJ2-2; TCRdb's D call of TRBD2 is untestable without DNA. This CDR3 region has 16 residues. CDR1 LGHDT and CDR2 YNNKEL come from the germline V gene (reference sequence).

The CDR3 spells CASSYRSAYEQYF. The genes are TRBV6-6 and TRBJ2-7. Germline V gene sequence: CDR1 MNHNY, CDR2 SVGAGI (reference sequence). CDR3 length: 13 amino acids.

The chain uses TRBV5-1 and TRBJ1-1; TCRdb outputs TRBD1, but without DNA this stays unchecked. The CDR3 spans 15 residues. CDR1 is SGHRS, CDR2 YFSETQ, per germline. This chain's CDR3 is CASSGGTGEGTEAFF.

The J gene is TRBJ1-1, the V gene TRBV5-8. There are 13 residues in the CDR3. CDR1 and CDR2 (germline): SGHTS, YDEGEE. CDR3 in amino acids: CASSFTPGTEAFF.

This clonotype is medium-sized (0.01 to 0.1%) by frequency. V and J are TRBV12-3 or TRBV12-4 and TRBJ1-4; TCRdb's assignment of TRBD1 cannot be checked, as there is no DNA. The CDR3 contains 14 residues. The CDR3 reads CASSSLGFGEKLFF.

The V call is TRBV28, the J call TRBJ2-1; as DNA is missing, the TRBD2 call by TCRdb cannot be tested. From germline, CDR1 is MDHEN and CDR2 SYDVKM. The CDR3 contains 13 residues. The CDR3 sequence is CASTLRGRNEQFF.

The J gene is TRBJ2-7, the V gene TRBV7-9; the D call from TCRdb, TRBD1, cannot be confirmed without DNA. CDR1 and CDR2 (germline): SEHNR, FQNEAQ (reference sequence). This CDR3 spans 12 amino acids. CDR3 sequence reads: CASAGTGIEQYF.

The rearrangement links TRBV29-1 to TRBJ2-1; TCRdb's assignment of TRBD1 cannot be checked, as there is no DNA. Germline V CDR1 and CDR2: SQVTM, ANQGSEA. CDR3 length: 14 amino acids. CDR3 in amino acids: CSVAEGSPRGEQFF.

This rearrangement joins TRBV28 to TRBJ2-7; with no DNA, the TCRdb D assignment of TRBD1 cannot be verified. Germline values: CDR1 MDHEN, CDR2 SYDVKM. This CDR3 comprises 15 residues. CDR3 loop: CASSPNGTGNYEQYF. Full variable domain (outside the CDR3, taken from reference TRBV28 and TRBJ2-7): DVKVTQSSRYLVKRTGEKVFLECVQDMDHENMFWYRQDPGLGLRLIYFSYDVKMKEKGDIPEGYSVSREKKERFSLILESASTNQTSMYLCASSPNGTGNYEQYFGPGTRLTVT.

The chain joins TRBV20-1 to TRBJ2-3; TCRdb names TRBD2, which stays unverified in the absence of DNA. The CDR3 runs 19 residues. Per the germline V gene, CDR1 is DFQATT and CDR2 is SNEGSKA (reference sequence). The CDR3 spells CSAPSAVAGESLGTDTQYF.

This rearrangement joins TRBV12-3 or TRBV12-4 to TRBJ1-4; TCRdb names TRBD1, which stays unverified in the absence of DNA. This CDR3 has 14 amino acids. The CDR3 loop is CASSWTGGYEKLFF.

Considering frequency, this clonotype is medium-sized (0.01 to 0.1%). J is TRBJ1-2 and V is TRBV19; the D gene TCRdb calls, TRBD1, cannot be checked with no DNA. The V gene's germline CDR1 is LNHDA and CDR2 SQIVND (reference sequence). There are 11 residues in the CDR3. CDR3 amino acids: CASSIAGHLTF.

Frequency places this clonotype as medium-sized. The chain recombines TRBV2 with TRBJ2-1; TCRdb picks TRBD1, but there is no DNA to check that call. From germline, CDR1 is SNHLY and CDR2 FYNNEI. This CDR3 region has 15 residues. CDR3 sequence: CASGQGSIVVDEQFF. The full variable domain, in which reference TRBV2 and TRBJ2-1 provide the parts outside the CDR3, is EPEVTQTPSHQVTQMGQEVILRCVPISNHLYFYWYRQILGQKVEFLVSFYNNEISEKSEIFDDQFSVERPDGSNFTLKIRSTKLEDSAMYFCASGQGSIVVDEQFFGPGTRLTVL.

The chain employs TRBV6-1 and TRBJ2-1. From germline, CDR1 is MNHNS and CDR2 SASEGT. The length of the CDR3 is 14 residues. The CDR3: CASSAGSSYNEQFF.

CDR3: CASSGNLLPSSTDTQYF. J is TRBJ2-3 and V is TRBV9. This CDR3 contains 17 residues. The germline V gene encodes CDR1 SGDLS and CDR2 YYNGEE.

The V and J genes are TRBV3-1 and TRBJ2-7; TCRdb designates TRBD2, a call that cannot be tested without DNA. The length of the CDR3 is 17 residues. Germline CDR1 reads LGHDT; CDR2 reads YNNKEL (reference sequence). The CDR3 sequence: CASSQDSSGSGMFEQYF.

The chain uses TRBV25-1 and TRBJ1-4; lacking DNA, the TRBD1 call made by TCRdb goes unchecked. The CDR3 length is 16 residues. Per the germline V gene, CDR1 is MGHDK and CDR2 is SYGVNS. This CDR3 is CASSEASGQGGEKLFF.

J is TRBJ2-5 and V is TRBV28. Germline V lookup: CDR1 MDHEN, CDR2 SYDVKM. The CDR3 has 14 amino acids. This CDR3 reads CASSLWQDRETQYF.

CDR3: CASSFQGFNEQFF. The chain combines TRBV12-3 or TRBV12-4 with TRBJ2-1. The CDR3 has 13 amino acids.

The rearrangement uses TRBV27 and TRBJ2-7; TCRdb indicates TRBD1, and absent DNA this call remains unverified. From germline, CDR1 is MNHEY and CDR2 SMNVEV (reference sequence). This CDR3 region has 14 residues. This CDR3 reads CASSLFSGELEQYF.

The J gene is TRBJ2-1, the V gene TRBV5-6. Germline V gene data show CDR1 as SGHDT and CDR2 as YYEEEE. The CDR3 contains 13 residues. This CDR3 reads CASSESSYNEQFF.

The chain employs TRBV6-6 and TRBJ2-1. The CDR3 contains 12 residues. Germline V gives CDR1 MNHNY, CDR2 SVGAGI (reference sequence). The CDR3 here is CASSYSDNEQFF.

The chain employs TRBV12-3 or TRBV12-4 and TRBJ2-3; TCRdb indicates TRBD2, and absent DNA this call remains unverified. This CDR3 is built from 18 residues. The CDR3 sequence: CASSTDPPGLAVTDTQYF.

This clonotype is called medium-sized based on its frequency. This chain joins TRBV5-1 and TRBJ2-1. This CDR3 region has 14 residues. Germline assignment: CDR1 SGHRS and CDR2 YFSETQ. The CDR3 reads CASADSLNNNEQFF.

The chain couples TRBV5-1 to TRBJ2-5; TCRdb's assignment of TRBD1 cannot be checked, as there is no DNA. CDR3 size: 15 residues. Germline V lookup: CDR1 SGHRS, CDR2 YFSETQ. The CDR3 sequence: CASSLSGSWGETQYF.

The rearrangement joins TRBV5-5 to TRBJ2-1; the TCRdb D gene call, TRBD2, has no DNA to confirm it. CDR1 and CDR2 (germline): SGHKS, YYEKEE (reference sequence). The length of the CDR3 is 16 residues. CDR3: CASSLTSGPSYNEQFF.

The chain recombines TRBV13 with TRBJ2-2. The CDR3 contains 12 residues. Per germline, CDR1 PRHDT and CDR2 FYEKMQ (reference sequence). This CDR3 is CASSLIWGELFF. The full variable domain, rest sourced from reference TRBV13 and TRBJ2-2, is AAGVIQSPRHLIKEKRETATLKCYPIPRHDTVYWYQQGPGQDPQFLISFYEKMQSDKGSIPDRFSAQQFSDYHSELNMSSLELGDSALYFCASSLIWGELFFGEGSRLTVL.